Listed below are T cell receptor beta chains from one sample, sequenced in a study of T cell responses to AZD1222 COVID-19 vaccine. Produced via immunoSEQ multiplex PCR; TCRdb's table is partial and in-frame only. The profile shows around 130,000 clones, 75% to 95% of them singletons. The sample consisted of peripheral blood, taken 28 days after the second dose of the MenACWY control vaccine. The receptors were sampled from an adult who received the MenACWY meningococcal vaccine as a control. CDR3s include the opening cysteine and the closing phenylalanine or tryptophan. A D gene is named only where the DNA matches it firmly. Where a row states a size, it is once, few, many or the class of an expanded clone; other rows omit it.

j_call | d_call | v_call | clone_size | cdr3_aa | cdr3_nt
TRBJ2-2 | TRBD2 | TRBV30 | - | CAWSVRSGGSRDGELFF | TGTGCCTGGAGTGTACGTAGCGGGGGGTCACGGGACGGGGAGCTGTTTTTT
TRBJ1-1 | - | TRBV12-3/TRBV12-4 | - | CASSLHSAVEAFF | TGTGCCAGCAGTTTACACTCGGCGGTTGAAGCTTTCTTT
TRBJ2-5 | - | TRBV3-1/TRBV3-2 | - | CASSQAAETQYF | TGTGCCAGCAGCCAAGCGGCCGAGACCCAGTACTTC
TRBJ1-2 | TRBD1 | TRBV28 | - | CASRTGTGNGYTF | TGTGCCAGCAGGACCGGGACAGGGAACGGCTACACCTTC
TRBJ2-6 | - | TRBV7-3 | - | CASSNGDIGTGANVLTF | TGTGCCAGCAGCAACGGGGACATTGGTACTGGGGCCAACGTCCTGACTTTC
TRBJ1-5 | - | TRBV28 | - | CASSLLRAFFQPQHF | TGTGCCAGCAGTTTATTGCGGGCTTTTTTTCAGCCCCAGCATTTT
TRBJ1-2 | TRBD1 | TRBV9 | - | CASSVAWTGNYGYTF | TGTGCCAGCAGCGTAGCTTGGACAGGGAACTATGGCTACACCTTC
TRBJ1-1 | - | TRBV5-1 | - | CASSWVAGADTEAFF | TGCGCCAGCAGCTGGGTGGCAGGGGCGGACACTGAAGCTTTCTTT
TRBJ2-1 | TRBD2 | TRBV28 | - | CASRLVGLAGVLEQFF | TGTGCCAGCCGCCTCGTGGGGCTAGCGGGAGTATTAGAGCAGTTCTTC
TRBJ2-7 | - | TRBV29-1 | - | CSVEDRDGAVYEQYF | TGCAGCGTTGAAGATCGGGACGGGGCGGTCTACGAGCAGTACTTC
TRBJ1-3 | - | TRBV2 | - | CASNDRPKNTIYF | TGTGCCAGCAATGACAGACCAAAAAACACCATATATTTT
TRBJ2-7 | - | TRBV28 | - | CASSLGGPIYEQYF | TGTGCCAGCAGTTTAGGAGGGCCGATTTACGAGCAGTACTTC
TRBJ2-7 | - | TRBV12-3/TRBV12-4 | - | CASSLSGGIHF | TGTGCCAGCAGTTTATCGGGGGGCATACACTTC
TRBJ1-2 | - | TRBV28 | - | CASSSDGVRSNYGYTF | TGTGCCAGCAGCTCGGACGGAGTCCGTTCTAACTATGGCTACACCTTC
TRBJ2-7 | - | TRBV28 | - | CASSPPGPIHYEQYF | TGTGCCAGCAGCCCCCCTGGGCCTATCCACTACGAGCAGTACTTC
TRBJ2-5 | - | TRBV5-6 | - | CASSLETGRETQYF | TGTGCCAGCAGCCTAGAGACAGGACGAGAGACCCAGTACTTC
TRBJ2-1 | TRBD2 | TRBV11-2 | - | CASSSQGLAGNNEQFF | TGTGCCAGCAGCAGCCAGGGACTAGCGGGTAACAATGAGCAGTTCTTC
TRBJ1-1 | - | TRBV5-1 | - | CASSRSGGGLNTEAFF | TGCGCCAGCAGCCGCAGCGGGGGCGGGCTGAACACTGAAGCTTTCTTT
TRBJ2-5 | - | TRBV2 | - | CASTRNQQETQYF | TGTGCCAGCACCCGAAATCAGCAAGAGACCCAGTACTTC
TRBJ1-5 | - | TRBV10-3 | few | CAISHLGNQPQHF | TGTGCCATCAGTCACCTAGGCAATCAGCCCCAGCATTTT
TRBJ2-7 | - | TRBV7-2 | - | CASSQGRGADEQYF | TGTGCCAGCAGCCAGGGCAGGGGCGCGGACGAGCAGTACTTC
TRBJ2-1 | - | TRBV2 | - | CASSEGSGSYNEQFF | TGTGCCAGCAGTGAGGGGTCGGGCTCCTACAATGAGCAGTTCTTC
TRBJ1-4 | - | TRBV19 | once | CASSIEGTTGKLFF | TGTGCCAGTAGTATAGAGGGGACGACGGGAAAACTGTTTTTT
TRBJ1-5 | TRBD1 | TRBV30 | - | CAWRGQGALNQPQHF | TGTGCCTGGAGGGGGCAGGGGGCCCTCAATCAGCCCCAGCATTTT
TRBJ1-1 | - | TRBV27 | - | CASSLTLNTEAFF | TGTGCCAGCAGTTTAACTCTGAACACTGAAGCTTTCTTT
TRBJ1-6 | - | TRBV6-5 | - | CASQAAANSPLHF | TGTGCCAGCCAGGCCGCCGCGAATTCACCCCTCCACTTT
TRBJ2-2 | - | TRBV24-1 | - | CATSDLGDTNTGELFF | TGTGCCACCAGTGATTTGGGGGACACCAACACCGGGGAGCTGTTTTTT
TRBJ2-3 | TRBD2 | TRBV7-2 | - | CASSLPPGGYEADTQYF | TGTGCCAGCAGCTTACCCCCCGGGGGGTACGAGGCAGATACGCAGTATTTT
TRBJ2-7 | - | TRBV27 | - | CASSRGTVSYEQYF | TGTGCCAGCAGTCGGGGGACGGTCTCCTACGAGCAGTACTTC